Listed here is a single T cell receptor (beta chain). What this receptor recognizes is not known. There are no base qualities to consult, and no much larger clone falls within one base. At the junction V is shortened by 4 bases and J by 5 bases, with 9 bases in between. Based on the germline V gene, the CDR1 and CDR2 sequences are SGHAT and FQNNGV. Reading from cysteine to phenylalanine, the CDR3 counts 13 amino acids. Left in the record is the CDR3 DNA by itself, 39 bases read in frame from the first base. This specimen comes from a study of shared clonotypes between healthy human individuals (dated by TCRdb to 2019 to 2021). Looking at the study overall: The cohort included three men and a couple of women between 18 and 49 years of age. To estimate repertoire size and how much clonotypes are shared between individuals, the study performed deep sequencing of blood TCR repertoires from a few healthy adults. For each donor, CD4 naive and CD4 memory were each given three plates, CD8 naive was given two plates, and CD8 memory was given one plate. Different laboratories and diverse techniques were used to prepare libraries and sequence TCR repertoires, to increase sequencing depth and limit assay-specific biases. Leukapheresis yielded between about 0.9 and 9 billion PBMCs per donor.

Points the paper makes about the study in general: Larger estimated clonotype richness was generally found for naive subsets than for memory subsets. Compared with non-shared clonotypes, the clonotypes found in all four sorted-subset donors had higher generation probabilities. Sampling was restricted to blood, and TCR repertoires in tissue are likely to differ from TCR repertoires in blood. Because the study included a small number of donors, the genetic and exposure-history diversity represented was limited. When a handful of donors were compared, the shared fraction of clonotypes was around 4.6% for naive CD4, roughly 3.4% for naive CD8, 2.3% for memory CD4, and 0.35% to 0.5% for memory CD8. Incomplete sequencing was indicated by rarefaction of sorted-subset datasets, despite the large sequencing depth. Based on pairwise subsampling, the degree of clonotype sharing among donors was expected to be affected by sequencing depth.

Donors were healthy HIV-negative adults with no recently reported acute infections or vaccinations. Every donor was a Caucasian adult living in Nashville, Tennessee, USA. CD4+ T cells were enriched by magnetic negative selection; naive cells were then positively selected on CD45RA, and the negative fraction formed the memory subset. Blood was obtained by leukapheresis, after which PBMCs were separated by Ficoll-Histopaque density gradient centrifugation and cryopreserved in liquid nitrogen vapor phase. Analytical flow cytometry was used to check the purity and quantity of each magnetically sorted T cell population. From each sorted fraction, genomic DNA was isolated and quantified by UV absorbance on a Nanodrop 2000c. TCR CDR3 regions were amplified from genomic DNA by multiplex PCR using the deep immunoSEQ assay. Extracted genomic DNA from each cell subset was distributed evenly across all wells of several immunoSEQ 96-well plates, and each plate was treated as a replicate. For sorted subsets, approximately 200 ng of genomic DNA, equivalent to 25,000 to 35,000 T cell genomes, went into each replicate PCR. Purified libraries were quantified with a Qubit 3.0 fluorometer, sized on a Bioanalyzer 2100, and re-quantified with the KAPA Library Quantification kit. Every immunoSEQ 96-well plate was sequenced on a separate single-read 150-cycle Illumina NextSeq 550 flow cell. From the authors' description of their analysis: Because the immunoSEQ output held only junctional sequences and lacked quality scores, the filtering could not match the filtering applied to full-length reads. To assign V/J genes and CDR3, sequences were annotated using PyIR, a Python wrapper for IgBLAST v1.9, with IMGT germline references. Any read was removed if the V/J assignment was weak (E-value above 1e-6), the CDR3 was missing, or the read contained stop codons, out-of-frame junctions, or ambiguous translated residues. A V3J clonotype was defined by an identical inferred V gene, J gene, and CDR3 amino acid sequence. The percentage overlap between two repertoires was calculated by dividing the number of shared unique clonotypes by the size of the smaller repertoire. RTK rarefaction, the Chao1 estimator, and Recon v2.1 estimates of unobserved clonotypes were used to assess repertoire richness. Generation probabilities for all TCRbeta clonotypes obtained by the gDNA method from a handful of donors were computed using OLGA. The clones in this table, taken by TCRdb from immuneACCESS, are in-frame only. Not every clone is retained; where verified, under half of the shortfall comes from an unresolved V gene, and the cause of the rest is unknown. V, J and clone size reflect that table, while D and trimming were determined from the DNA. The sample contains hundreds of thousands of clones, around 72% of them found a single time. About a tenth of the sample belongs to the ten largest clones.

The sample taken for sequencing was memory CD4+ T cells sorted from blood. Read against the paper, the sample's cell subset or site label means: CD45RA-negative fraction. This TCR derives from a man aged 30-40 years in good health. Recombination linked TRBV11-2 to TRBJ1-5; the D segment cannot be called with confidence. Here is the DNA: TGTGCCAGCAGCTCCGGGATCTATCAGCCCCAGCATTTT. Translated, this gives CASSSGIYQPQHF.